One TCR beta chain is described in this entry. Germline V gene sequence: CDR1 SGHTS, CDR2 YDEGEE. This CDR3 contains 17 residues. J was trimmed by 2 bases and V by 4 bases; bases with no gene match: 12. Sequenced by immunoSEQ multiplex PCR; TCRdb stores in-frame clones only, minus some. The table shows fewer than 500,000 clones, with roughly 87% occurring only once. This sample is drawn from a study of blood T cell repertoires in COVID-19. Sequenced input: PBMCs or T cells enriched from blood (not recorded which). The TCR was taken from a young woman who had recovered from COVID-19. This chain joins TRBV5-8 and TRBJ1-1; 9 bases match TRBD1. As DNA, the CDR3 is TGTGCCAGCAGCCGATATAGGGGACAGGGAGGTAACACTGAAGCTTTCTTT. It encodes CASSRYRGQGGNTEAFF.